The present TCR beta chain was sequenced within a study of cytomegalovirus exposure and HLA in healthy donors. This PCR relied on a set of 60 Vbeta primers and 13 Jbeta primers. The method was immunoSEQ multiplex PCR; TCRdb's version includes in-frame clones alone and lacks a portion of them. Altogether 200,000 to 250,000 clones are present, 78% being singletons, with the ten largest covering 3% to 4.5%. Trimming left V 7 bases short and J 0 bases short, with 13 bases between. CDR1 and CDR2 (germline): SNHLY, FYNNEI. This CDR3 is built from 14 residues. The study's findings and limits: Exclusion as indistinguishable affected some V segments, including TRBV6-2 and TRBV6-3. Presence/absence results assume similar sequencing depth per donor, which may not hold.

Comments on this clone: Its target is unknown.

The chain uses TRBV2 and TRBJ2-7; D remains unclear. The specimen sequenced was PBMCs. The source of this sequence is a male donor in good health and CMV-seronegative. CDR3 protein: CASTLSYGSYEQYF. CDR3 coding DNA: TGTGCCAGCACACTCTCTTACGGCTCCTACGAGCAGTACTTC.